This TCR beta chain was captured in a study of CD8 T cells in ankylosing spondylitis. General study findings and limits: Within ankylosing spondylitis blood, a TCR beta motif made up of under 10 highly homologous variants appeared to be characteristic. Peripheral blood held disease-linked clones only at relatively low frequency, and these were CD8+. Matched synovial fluid from ankylosing spondylitis patients was reported to be enriched for disease-linked clones. Earlier studies detected some motif variants in reactive arthritis synovial fluid and blood.

TCRdb analysed the 5' RACE reads with MiXCR anew, one entry per CDR3 protein. The sample has hundreds of thousands of distinct CDR3 sequences, about 11% seen once. This clonotype was counted a few times. No antigen is known for it. The CDR3 runs 15 residues. Germline CDR1 and CDR2: ENHRY and SYGVKD. The V gene lost 7 bases and the J gene lost 2 bases, with 15 bases spanning the gap. The genes are TRBV10-3 and TRBJ1-3; D is ambiguous. The specimen sequenced was blood, either unsorted or a sorted T cell fraction (not recorded which). The sequence came from a male donor with ankylosing spondylitis. As DNA, the CDR3 is TGTGCCATCAACGAGGCTGCGGGAGCTGGAAACACCATATATTTT. Encoded protein: CAINEAAGAGNTIYF.